The present T cell receptor (beta chain) was sequenced within a study of T and B cells in COVID-19 patients (TCRdb year 2020). Describing the broader study: Using TRB and IGH repertoire sequencing of peripheral blood, the study characterized adaptive immunity in COVID-19 patients who had active infection or had recovered. The recovered cohort included more than 15 patients who contributed approximately 20 samples, and most of those patients had mild to moderate COVID-19 that was managed on an outpatient basis. A median age of approximately 35 years was recorded in the recovered cohort versus around 67 years in the active-infection cohort. Critical illness requiring mechanical ventilation or ECMO was present in about 65% of the roughly 20 patients in the active-infection cohort. Comorbidities linked to unfavorable COVID-19 outcome were present in about 90% of the 20 patients in the active-infection cohort. The TCR and BCR sequence repository comprised a few dozen patients and 70 or so time points, with over 8 million TCR sequences analysed. A couple of patients were included in both the recovered and active cohorts because samples were available from active disease and after recovery. Repertoire analyses used an age-matched reference group of approximately 42 healthy donors who were negative for COVID-19 antibodies as the comparison. As many as 9 follow-up blood samples were taken per patient, and some of the samples covered different disease stages within the same individual. Study-level results and caveats: Specific T cell subsets (CD4+/Treg/CD8+) and sorted SARS-CoV-2-responsive or tetramer+ T cells had not yet been sequenced, and the corresponding sequencing experiments were ongoing. A total of 2,331 exclusive TCR clusters, including approximately 33 low-pGen clusters, were found in the recovered cohort. Blood samples obtained from mildly ill patients during symptoms, as well as early samples obtained from severe cases, were available only in scarce numbers. TRB repertoires were found to be highly clonal in active COVID-19, whereas diversity and richness at recovery were found to rise above healthy donor levels. TRBV/TRBJ gene usage was reported as strongly skewed in patients with COVID-19. It was stated that prospective validation of the reported TCR clusters was required before the clusters could be put to clinical use. The cohort was judged too small for assessing how HLA contributes to COVID-19 susceptibility or severity.

TRB repertoires were amplified using about 220-500 ng of genomic DNA isolated from blood. CDR1 and CDR2 were assigned from the germline V gene (reference sequence) as SGHAT and FQDESV. At the junction V is shortened by 0 bases and J by 2 bases, with 8 bases in between. Its CDR3 holds 15 amino acids, cysteine through phenylalanine. Here the CDR3 DNA is all that survives: 45 bases in frame from base 1. The listed sequencing device is Illumina MiSeq. Multiplex PCR with BIOMED2 TRB-A/B primer pools was used to amplify the TRB rearrangements. Two consecutive PCRs added Illumina-compatible adapters and 7-nucleotide sample barcodes to the amplicons. All library PCRs used Phusion HS II polymerase. The amplicons were purified from gel with the NucleoSpin Gel and PCR Clean-up kit, measured on Qubit, and then pooled at 3.5 to 4 nM. Before Illumina next-generation sequencing, the quality of the amplicon pool was assessed on an Agilent 2100 Bioanalyzer. Per the original workflow: Annotation of TRB rearrangements was done in MiXCR 3.0.8 with the default MiXCR reference library. Sequences with fewer than 2 reads and non-productive reads were filtered out, and every unique CDR3 nucleotide sequence was treated as a single clone. R 3.5.1 was used to calculate clonality, diversity, richness and V-J gene usage. GLIPH2 was used to cluster TCRs by CDR3 similarity, and OLGA was used to calculate generation probabilities. GLIPH2 clusters were kept only if they contained at least four unique TCR clonotypes found in at least three individuals. TCRdb handled the public reads itself, with Q25 trimming in fastp and clone calling in MiXCR, and kept productive beta chains. Each CDR3 protein appears once, grouped with its most common genes and DNA. TCRdb's processing, not the authors', yielded these V and J calls. This sample holds roughly 25,000 distinct CDR3 sequences; about 30% were observed only once. The biggest ten clones account for more than 1.5% of the sample.

Concerning this clonotype itself: This receptor's antigen is unknown. No much larger clone is present one base from it, and per-base qualities are unavailable.

This chain joins TRBV11-1 to TRBJ2-4; the D gene cannot be resolved beyond TRBD1 or TRBD2, each matching 5 bases. Sequenced material: blood. This sequence was found in a human donor who had recovered from COVID-19. The CDR3 region has the sequence CASSLAGTSKNIQYF. Here is the DNA: TGTGCCAGCAGCTTAGCGGGGACGTCCAAAAACATTCAGTACTTC.